This T cell receptor beta chain was captured by sequencing in a study of T-cell reconstitution after alpha-beta-depleted transplantation in children. After removal of 7 bases from V and 5 bases from J, the junction contained 8 bases not matched to a gene. The CDR3 extends over 14 amino acids. Unique molecular identifiers were incorporated when the TCRbeta library was constructed. MiXCR, applied by TCRdb to the PCR reads, yields one record per CDR3 protein. Of about 420,000 distinct CDR3 sequences listed, approximately 10% are singletons. This sequence joins TRBV12-3 or TRBV12-4 and TRBJ2-1; TRBD1 aligns across 7 bases. The sample here was PBMCs from the stem cell graft donor, taken from the stem cell graft. The source is a human donor who donated a stem cell graft to a child with acute myeloid leukemia. The CDR3 here is CASIPTGSNNEQFF. The DNA for the CDR3 is TGTGCCAGCATCCCGACAGGGAGCAACAATGAGCAGTTCTTC.